These 22 T cell receptor beta chains were sequenced from one sample in a study of T-cell reconstitution after alpha-beta-depleted transplantation in children. Preparation of the TCRbeta library was carried out with unique molecular identifiers. MiXCR, applied by TCRdb to the PCR reads, yields one record per CDR3 protein. The data show 200,000 to 300,000 distinct CDR3 sequences, around 13% seen once. This specimen consisted of PBMCs from the stem cell graft donor, obtained from the stem cell graft. The receptors were sampled from a human donor who donated a stem cell graft to a child with acute lymphoblastic leukemia.

At least ten counts were recorded for this clonotype. This chain uses TRBV5-1 with TRBJ2-7; 10 bases are a match to TRBD2. The CDR3 is made up of 16 amino acids. Germline values: CDR1 SGHRS, CDR2 YFSETQ. Losses at the gene ends were 4 bases for V and 7 bases for J; bases not matched to a gene: 14. CDR3 nucleotide sequence: TGCGCCAGCAGCCTAAGGGCTAGCGGGAGTATAGATGAGCAGTACTTC. Amino acids: CASSLRASGSIDEQYF. The full variable domain, its missing parts supplied by reference TRBV5-1 and TRBJ2-7, is KAGVTQTPRYLIKTRGQQVTLSCSPISGHRSVSWYQQTPGQGLQFLFEYFSETQRNKGNFPGRFSGRQFSNSRSEMNVSTLELGDSALYLCASSLRASGSIDEQYFGPGTRLTVT.

This clonotype was counted ten times or more. The V gene is TRBV6-1, the J gene TRBJ2-7, with a weak D call TRBD1 (6 bases). CDR1 is MNHNS, CDR2 SASEGT, per germline. The CDR3 covers 13 residues. Between the trimmed V and J ends, which lost 5 bases and 3 bases, there was a span of 11 bases. The CDR3 protein is CASSRTGFYEQYF. The CDR3 nucleotides are TGTGCCAGCAGTCGCACAGGGTTCTACGAGCAGTACTTC.

At least ten counts were recorded for this clonotype. V usage is TRBV7-9 and J usage is TRBJ1-1; maybe TRBD1 (5 bases). Germline assignment: CDR1 SEHNR and CDR2 FQNEAQ (reference sequence). This CDR3 has 16 amino acids. The V and J ends lost 1 base and 3 bases respectively, with 15 bases between them. CDR3 in amino acids: CASSLGGRGGDTEAFF. CDR3 in DNA: TGTGCCAGCAGCTTAGGGGGACGCGGGGGGGACACTGAAGCTTTCTTT.

This clonotype was seen ten or more times. V gene TRBV6-5 combines with J gene TRBJ1-1, with a weak D call TRBD1 (6 bases). This CDR3 region has 12 residues. Germline lookup yields CDR1 MNHEY and CDR2 SVGAGI. V was clipped by 5 bases and J by 4 bases, with 8 bases between them. The CDR3 reads CASSRGGTEAFF. The CDR3 DNA reads TGTGCCAGCAGTCGAGGGGGCACTGAAGCTTTCTTT.

This clonotype was recorded many times. In DNA, the CDR3 is TGCGCCAGCAGCGTGGAATACGAGCAGTACTTC. Translation: CASSVEYEQYF. The chain is built from TRBV5-1 and TRBJ2-7; unclear D gene. V was shortened by 4 bases and J by 4 bases, with 6 bases between the two germline ends. Germline V gene lookup returns CDR1 SGHRS and CDR2 YFSETQ. CDR3 size: 11 residues.

This clonotype was counted ten times or more. The rearrangement joins TRBV7-9 to TRBJ1-5, with D tentatively TRBD1 (6 bases). CDR3 length equals 13 residues. Trimming pared 3 bases from V and 5 bases from J, leaving 8 bases between. Germline CDR1 reads SEHNR; CDR2 reads FQNEAQ (reference sequence). The CDR3 coding sequence is TGTGCCAGCAGCTTCAGGGGAGATCAGCCCCAGCATTTT. It specifies CASSFRGDQPQHF.

The sample holds many counts of this clonotype. The CDR3 here is CSARVQGGNTIYF. The CDR3 nucleotides read TGCAGTGCTAGAGTCCAGGGGGGAAACACCATATATTTT. V and J are TRBV20-1 and TRBJ1-3, with D perhaps matching TRBD1 (6 bases). CDR1 is DFQATT, CDR2 SNEGSKA, per germline (reference sequence). Trimming cost V 1 base and J 4 bases, with 8 bases left between them. This CDR3 contains 13 residues.

This clonotype was detected many times. In DNA form, the CDR3 reads TGTGCCAGCAGCTTGTGGGTCGGGGACACCGGGGAGCTGTTTTTT. Translated, it gives CASSLWVGDTGELFF. The gene calls are TRBV5-5 and TRBJ2-2; tentatively, D is TRBD2 (5 bases). Germline V gene sequence: CDR1 SGHKS, CDR2 YYEKEE (reference sequence). The V gene lost 1 base and the J gene lost 3 bases, with 10 bases spanning the gap. The CDR3 length is 15 residues.

This clonotype appeared many times. V usage is TRBV12-3 or TRBV12-4 and J usage is TRBJ1-3; no clear D gene. V was trimmed by 10 bases and J by 1 base, leaving 5 bases between them. The CDR3 covers 11 residues. CDR3 sequence (DNA): TGTGCCATCAGGTCTGGAAACACCATATATTTT. It encodes CAIRSGNTIYF.

This clonotype was detected ten times or more. This chain connects TRBV5-1 to TRBJ2-3, with TRBD1 matching over 7 bases. The junction had 5 bases not matched to a gene; V was cut back by 4 bases and J by 0 bases. The germline gives CDR1 SGHRS, CDR2 YFSETQ. The length of the CDR3 is 15 residues. In nucleotides, the CDR3 is TGCGCCAGCAGCCGGGGACAGCAAAGCACAGATACGCAGTATTTT. Translation: CASSRGQQSTDTQYF. The complete variable domain, with remaining parts taken from reference TRBV5-1 and TRBJ2-3, reads KAGVTQTPRYLIKTRGQQVTLSCSPISGHRSVSWYQQTPGQGLQFLFEYFSETQRNKGNFPGRFSGRQFSNSRSEMNVSTLELGDSALYLCASSRGQQSTDTQYFGPGTRLTVL.

The table lists this clonotype with many counts. This chain links TRBV20-1 with TRBJ2-7; 7 nucleotides align to TRBD1. CDR3 size: 18 residues. The germline V gene has CDR1 DFQATT and CDR2 SNEGSKA (reference sequence). V shed 0 bases, J shed 0 bases, and the junction held 14 bases outside the gene matches. Here the CDR3 DNA reads TGCAGTGCTAGAGACGCGACGATTAAGGGGGCGAGCTCCTACGAGCAGTACTTC. Amino acid sequence: CSARDATIKGASSYEQYF.

This clonotype was observed many times. The J gene is TRBJ2-3, the V gene TRBV28; TRBD1 aligns across 7 bases. With V trimmed by 6 bases and J by 4 bases, 7 bases remained unmatched. CDR1 and CDR2 from the germline V gene are MDHEN and SYDVKM. The CDR3 covers 14 residues. CDR3 protein: CASSQQGLADTQYF. The CDR3 region has the DNA TGTGCCAGCAGCCAACAGGGGCTAGCAGATACGCAGTATTTT.

This clonotype came up many times. V and J are TRBV4-2 and TRBJ2-2; TRBD1 aligns across 12 bases. The CDR3 length is 15 residues. V was clipped by 7 bases and J by 6 bases; unmatched bases: 6. CDR1 is LGHNA, CDR2 YNFKEQ, per germline. The CDR3 DNA follows: TGTGCCAGCACGTCAGGGACAGGGGGCCCCGGGGAGCTGTTTTTT. It encodes CASTSGTGGPGELFF.

This clonotype came up many times. V gene TRBV18 combines with J gene TRBJ2-1; D possibly corresponds to TRBD2 (6 bases). Germline assignment: CDR1 KGHSH and CDR2 LQKENI. The V end lost 6 bases, the J end lost 8 bases, and 20 bases lay between the germline ends. The CDR3 extends over 15 amino acids. CDR3 bases: TGTGCCAGCTCTCCTCGATGGGGGGAGCACGATGAGCAGTTCTTC. Its translation: CASSPRWGEHDEQFF.

This clonotype was detected ten times or more. The chain has TRBV28 and TRBJ1-5, with D maybe TRBD1 (6 bases). V lost 5 bases and J 2 bases, leaving 13 bases between the germline ends. The CDR3 spans 15 residues. From germline, CDR1 is MDHEN and CDR2 SYDVKM. CDR3 sequence reads: CASSLTGSGNQPQHF. DNA for the CDR3: TGTGCCAGCAGTCTGACAGGAAGCGGCAATCAGCCCCAGCATTTT.

This clonotype was observed many times. This sequence joins TRBV19 and TRBJ2-1; perhaps TRBD2 as D (6 bases). The CDR3 consists of 16 residues. Germline V lookup: CDR1 LNHDA, CDR2 SQIVND (reference sequence). V lost 3 bases to trimming and J lost 0 bases, with 12 bases between them. The CDR3: CASSILAGSSYNEQFF. CDR3 nucleotides: TGTGCCAGTAGTATCCTTGCGGGGAGCTCCTACAATGAGCAGTTCTTC.

This clonotype was detected ten times or more. The chain carries TRBV29-1 and TRBJ2-5, with 7 positions matching TRBD1. Germline lookup yields CDR1 SQVTM and CDR2 ANQGSEA. The CDR3 totals 13 residues. With 3 bases clipped from V and 4 bases from J, the junction kept 5 bases outside the gene matches. The DNA of the CDR3 is TGCAGCGTTGATCGGACAGGCACAGAGACCCAGTACTTC. Its protein is CSVDRTGTETQYF.

With regard to this clonotype: A much larger clone differs by one base, so this may be a read error. The J gene is TRBJ1-1, the V gene TRBV20-1; tentatively, D is TRBD1 (5 bases). The CDR3 covers 13 residues. The germline gives CDR1 DFQATT, CDR2 SNEGSKA (reference sequence). The CDR3 DNA follows: TGCAGTGCTACGGGACCGATGAACACTGGAGCTTTCTTT. Translating gives CSATGPMNTGAFF.

At least ten counts were recorded for this clonotype. This rearrangement joins TRBV9 to TRBJ2-1, with no clear D. The CDR3 consists of 14 residues. Looked up from germline, CDR1 is SGDLS and CDR2 is YYNGEE. V lost 4 bases and J lost 7, with 15 bases in between. The CDR3 region is CASSSPTAWNEQFF. The DNA for the CDR3 is TGTGCCAGCAGCTCCCCCACGGCGTGGAATGAGCAGTTCTTC.

This clonotype appeared many times. The chain links TRBV9 to TRBJ2-5, with TRBD2 matching 8 bases. There are 15 residues in the CDR3. V lost 4 bases, J lost 4 bases, and 9 bases stayed unmatched. Looked up from germline, CDR1 is SGDLS and CDR2 is YYNGEE. The CDR3: CASSSGGGPRETQYF. The CDR3 DNA reads as TGTGCCAGCAGCTCAGGCGGGGGGCCTCGAGAGACCCAGTACTTC.

At least ten counts were recorded for this clonotype. The chain combines TRBV20-1 with TRBJ1-2; D is ambiguous. Germline V CDR1 and CDR2: DFQATT, SNEGSKA (reference sequence). Trimming left V 3 bases short and J 3 bases short, with 8 bases between. The CDR3 totals 12 residues. The CDR3 DNA is TGCAGTGCTAGGGGCAGTGACTATGGCTACACCTTC. Amino acids: CSARGSDYGYTF.

This clonotype has at least ten counts. The chain combines TRBV27 with TRBJ1-6, with 8 bases fitting TRBD1. V trimming: 7 bases; J trimming: 7 bases; junction bases outside the gene matches: 9. CDR1 and CDR2 (germline): MNHEY, SMNVEV (reference sequence). The CDR3 has 15 residues. CDR3 protein: CASTLQGALNSPLHF. CDR3 bases: TGTGCCAGCACCCTCCAGGGGGCCCTCAATTCACCCCTCCACTTT.